This is a list of T cell receptor beta chains from one sample in a study of blood T cell repertoires in COVID-19. This table comes from immunoSEQ multiplex PCR, and its TCRdb copy is limited to in-frame clones, with some not included. The table has 30,000 to 45,000 clones, around 85% seen once. The sample was peripheral blood. All receptors come from a man older than 75 with active or convalescent COVID-19. The CDR3 runs from the conserved cysteine through the conserved F or W. D genes are given only for firm matches. A row's size may be missing; if present it is once, few, many or a size class.

CDR3 DNA,CDR3 protein,clone size,V gene,J gene,D gene
TGTGCCAGCAGTTCTAGCGGGGGAAAAGAGACCCAGTACTTC,CASSSSGGKETQYF,-,TRBV7-2,TRBJ2-5,TRBD2
TGTGCCAGCAGGGAGACAGACAGGATCTCTGGGGCCAACGTCCTGACTTTC,CASRETDRISGANVLTF,-,TRBV2,TRBJ2-6,-
TGTGCCAGCAGATCCGGACAGGGAGGGACCTTC,CASRSGQGGTF,-,TRBV7-2,TRBJ1-2,TRBD1
TGTGCCAGCAGTTACTCGCCAGGGGTGAACACTGAAGCTTTCTTT,CASSYSPGVNTEAFF,-,TRBV6-5,TRBJ1-1,-
TGTGCCAGCAGCTTGGCCGCGGAGACCCAGTACTTC,CASSLAAETQYF,-,TRBV5-4,TRBJ2-5,-
TGCGCCAGCAGCCAAGGAGGCGGGGGGAGGGAGACCCAGTACTTC,CASSQGGGGRETQYF,-,TRBV4-1,TRBJ2-5,TRBD2
TGCGCCAGCAGCCAAGATGGGGGAGGGCGGAGCTCCTACAATGAGCAGTTCTTC,CASSQDGGGRSSYNEQFF,-,TRBV4-1,TRBJ2-1,TRBD2
TGTGCCAGCAGTGAGTTCGGGGGGGCGGGCACAGATACGCAGTATTTT,CASSEFGGAGTDTQYF,-,TRBV2,TRBJ2-3,TRBD2
TGTGCCAGCAGCCAAGGGGCGAGACAGGGAGGCACCGGGGAGCTGTTTTTT,CASSQGARQGGTGELFF,-,TRBV3-1/TRBV3-2,TRBJ2-2,-
TGTGCCAGCTCACCACTGTCCCCTAGCGGGAGGGCCGTAGGCGAGCAGTACTTC,CASSPLSPSGRAVGEQYF,-,TRBV18,TRBJ2-7,TRBD2
TGCGCCAGCAGCAGACTAGTGGCCAACGTCCTGACTTTC,CASSRLVANVLTF,once,TRBV4-3,TRBJ2-6,-
TGTGCCAGCAGTCTCCGGGGGGGCGGAAGAAAAAACATTCAGTACTTC,CASSLRGGGRKNIQYF,-,TRBV6-2/TRBV6-3,TRBJ2-4,TRBD2
TGTGCCAGCAGCAAGGGGACTACCTCATCGCCGACGGATACGCAGTATTTT,CASSKGTTSSPTDTQYF,-,TRBV7-8,TRBJ2-3,TRBD2
TGTGCCACCCGAAAGACAGCGAACACCGGGGAGCTGTTTTTT,CATRKTANTGELFF,-,TRBV5-4,TRBJ2-2,-
TGTGCCTGGAGTGTACGGGCCCGGACAGTAGATGAAAAACTGTTTTTT,CAWSVRARTVDEKLFF,-,TRBV30,TRBJ1-4,-
TGCAGCGTTGAACCCCTGTCTAGGGGTACGCAGTATTTT,CSVEPLSRGTQYF,-,TRBV29-1,TRBJ2-3,-
TGTGCCTGGACCCGCTATACAGATCAGCCCCAGCATTTT,CAWTRYTDQPQHF,-,TRBV30,TRBJ1-5,-
TGTGCCAGCAGCTTGTGGGACTATCAACAGCCCCAGCATTTT,CASSLWDYQQPQHF,few,TRBV5-5,TRBJ1-5,-
TGTGCCAGCAGCACTTCCCGGACAGGGTTTAACGAGCAGTACTTC,CASSTSRTGFNEQYF,-,TRBV6-6,TRBJ2-7,TRBD1
TGTGCCAGCAGCTTAACATTAGCGGACATAAGTCGTGGGGAGCTGTTTTTT,CASSLTLADISRGELFF,-,TRBV11-2,TRBJ2-2,-
TGTGCCAGCAGCCGTCGCGGCAGCCTCCCCTACGAGCAGTACTTC,CASSRRGSLPYEQYF,-,TRBV3-1/TRBV3-2,TRBJ2-7,-
TGTGCCAGCAGCCGAAGGACAGGGGGGGACGAGACCCAGTACTTC,CASSRRTGGDETQYF,-,TRBV11-3,TRBJ2-5,TRBD1
TGTGCCAGCAGCTTGGCCGCTAGCTATGGCTACACCTTC,CASSLAASYGYTF,-,TRBV11-3,TRBJ1-2,-